The rows below give T cell receptor beta chains drawn from one sample of a study of blood T cell repertoires in COVID-19. Here immunoSEQ multiplex PCR was the method, and the copy in TCRdb shows in-frame clones only, minus some. Of some 150,000 clones listed, roughly 82% are singletons. Material: peripheral blood. The receptors come from a man between 65 and 85 years old with acute or convalescent COVID-19. Each CDR3 is given with its conserved first and last residue. The D gene is left open where the match is weak.

v_call d_call cdr3_aa
TRBV6-1 NA CASSDTEQVTF
TRBV27 TRBD1 CASTSGGGEKLFF
TRBV6-5 NA CASTYRVGRNYGYTF
TRBV28 NA CASSLPSLLNTEAFF
TRBV7-2 TRBD2 CASSLGPVSGRADTQYF
TRBV18 NA CASSLGRNEKLFF
TRBV28 NA CASSLTTTGWDKQYF
TRBV28 TRBD1 CASSQPGQGPGNTIYF
TRBV18 NA CASSPAPQENQPQHF
TRBV28 TRBD2 CASSPTSGPPPYEQYF
TRBV7-3 NA CASSLAQENEQFF
TRBV28 TRBD1 CASSLPGQGGTGELFF
TRBV3-1/TRBV3-2 TRBD1 CASSQDLTGVAYEQYF
TRBV5-1 NA CASSSGYEQYF
TRBV5-1 NA CASNKIASTGELFF